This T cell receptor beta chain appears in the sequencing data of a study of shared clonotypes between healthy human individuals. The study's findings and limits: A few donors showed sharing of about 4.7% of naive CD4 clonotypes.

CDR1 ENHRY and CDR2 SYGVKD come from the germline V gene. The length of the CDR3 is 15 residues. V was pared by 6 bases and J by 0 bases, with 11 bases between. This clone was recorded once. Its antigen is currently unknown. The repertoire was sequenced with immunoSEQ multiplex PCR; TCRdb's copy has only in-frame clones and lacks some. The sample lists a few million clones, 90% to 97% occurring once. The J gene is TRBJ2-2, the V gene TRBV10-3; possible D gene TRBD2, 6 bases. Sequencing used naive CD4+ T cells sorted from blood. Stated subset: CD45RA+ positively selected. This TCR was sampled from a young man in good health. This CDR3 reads CAISPGDSNTGELFF. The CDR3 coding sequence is TGTGCCATCAGCCCGGGAGATTCGAACACCGGGGAGCTGTTTTTT.